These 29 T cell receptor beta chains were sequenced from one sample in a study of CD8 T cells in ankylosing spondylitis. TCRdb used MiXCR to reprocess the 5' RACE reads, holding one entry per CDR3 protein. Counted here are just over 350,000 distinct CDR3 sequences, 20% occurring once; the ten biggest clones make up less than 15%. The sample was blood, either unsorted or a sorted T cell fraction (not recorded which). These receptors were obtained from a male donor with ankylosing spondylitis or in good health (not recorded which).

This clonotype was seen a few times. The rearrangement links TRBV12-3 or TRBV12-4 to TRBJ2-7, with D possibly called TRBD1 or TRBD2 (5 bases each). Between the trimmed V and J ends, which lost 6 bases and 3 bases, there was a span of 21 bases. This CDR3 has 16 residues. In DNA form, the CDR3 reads TGTGCCAGCAGCGGGGACGAACAATCCACGATCTACGAGCAGTACTTC. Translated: CASSGDEQSTIYEQYF.

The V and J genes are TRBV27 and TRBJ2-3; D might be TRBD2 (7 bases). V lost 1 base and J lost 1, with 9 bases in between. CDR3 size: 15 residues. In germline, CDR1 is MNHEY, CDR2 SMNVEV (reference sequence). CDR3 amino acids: CASSLYGGRTDTQYF. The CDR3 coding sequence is TGTGCCAGCAGTTTATACGGGGGGCGCACAGATACGCAGTATTTT.

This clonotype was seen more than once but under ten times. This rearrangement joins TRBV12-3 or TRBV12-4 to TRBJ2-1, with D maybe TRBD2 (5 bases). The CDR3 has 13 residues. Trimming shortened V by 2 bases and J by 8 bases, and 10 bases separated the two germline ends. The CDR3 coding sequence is TGTGCCAGCAGTTTATCCGGGGAGTATGAGCAGTTCTTC. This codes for CASSLSGEYEQFF.

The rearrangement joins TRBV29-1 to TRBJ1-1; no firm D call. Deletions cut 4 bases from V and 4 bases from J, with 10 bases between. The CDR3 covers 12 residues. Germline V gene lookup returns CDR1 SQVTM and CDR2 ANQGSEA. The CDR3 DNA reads TGCAGCGTTGGAGAGGGAGGCACTGAAGCTTTCTTT. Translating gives CSVGEGGTEAFF.

CDR3 DNA: TGTGCCAGCAGTTCCCCCGGGGGAGAGGACTACGAGCAGTACTTC. Amino acids: CASSSPGGEDYEQYF. This chain uses TRBV5-8 with TRBJ2-7; possibly TRBD2 for D (6 bases). Trimming shortened V by 5 bases and J by 3 bases, and 18 bases separated the two germline ends. The length of the CDR3 is 15 residues. Germline values: CDR1 SGHTS, CDR2 YDEGEE.

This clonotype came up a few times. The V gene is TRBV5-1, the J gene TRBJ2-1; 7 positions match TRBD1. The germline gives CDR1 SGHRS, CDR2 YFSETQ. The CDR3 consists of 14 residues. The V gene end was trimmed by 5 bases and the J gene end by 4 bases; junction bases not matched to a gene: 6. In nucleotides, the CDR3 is TGCGCCAGCAGTAATAACAGGGGTTACAATGAGCAGTTCTTC. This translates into CASSNNRGYNEQFF.

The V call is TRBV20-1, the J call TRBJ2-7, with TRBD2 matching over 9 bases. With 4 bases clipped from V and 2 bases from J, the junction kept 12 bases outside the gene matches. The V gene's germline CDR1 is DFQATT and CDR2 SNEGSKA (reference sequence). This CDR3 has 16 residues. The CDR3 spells CSATDPLAGITYEQYF. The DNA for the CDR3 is TGCAGTGCTACGGACCCACTAGCGGGCATTACCTACGAGCAGTACTTC.

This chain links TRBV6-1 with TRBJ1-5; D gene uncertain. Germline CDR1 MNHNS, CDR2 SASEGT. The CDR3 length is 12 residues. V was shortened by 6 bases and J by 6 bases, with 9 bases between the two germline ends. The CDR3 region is CASREYVQPQHF. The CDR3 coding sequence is TGTGCCAGCAGGGAATACGTTCAGCCCCAGCATTTT.

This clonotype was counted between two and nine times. The CDR3 DNA follows: TGTGCCAGCAGTCTAGGGACGTATAGCAATCAGCCCCAGCATTTT. Protein sequence: CASSLGTYSNQPQHF. V is TRBV12-3 or TRBV12-4 and J is TRBJ1-5, with D tentatively TRBD1 (5 bases). V was pared by 5 bases and J by 0 bases, with 11 bases between. CDR3 length: 15 residues.

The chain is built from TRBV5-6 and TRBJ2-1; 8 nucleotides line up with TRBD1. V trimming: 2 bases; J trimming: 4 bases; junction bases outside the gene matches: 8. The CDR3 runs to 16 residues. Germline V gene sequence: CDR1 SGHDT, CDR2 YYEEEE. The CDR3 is CASSFQDREPYNEQFF. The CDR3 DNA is TGTGCCAGCAGCTTCCAGGACAGGGAACCTTACAATGAGCAGTTCTTC.

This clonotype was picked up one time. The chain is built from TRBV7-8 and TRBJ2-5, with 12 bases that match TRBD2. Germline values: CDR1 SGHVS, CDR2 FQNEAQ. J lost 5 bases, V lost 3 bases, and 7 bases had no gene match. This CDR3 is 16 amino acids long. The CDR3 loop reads CASSFLAGGLGETQYF. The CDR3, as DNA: TGTGCCAGCAGCTTCCTAGCGGGGGGGCTTGGGGAGACCCAGTACTTC. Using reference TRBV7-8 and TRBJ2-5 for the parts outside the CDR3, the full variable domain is GAGVSQSPRYKVAKRGQDVALRCDPISGHVSLFWYQQALGQGPEFLTYFQNEAQLDKSGLPSDRFFAERPEGSVSTLKIQRTQQEDSAVYLCASSFLAGGLGETQYFGPGTRLLVL.

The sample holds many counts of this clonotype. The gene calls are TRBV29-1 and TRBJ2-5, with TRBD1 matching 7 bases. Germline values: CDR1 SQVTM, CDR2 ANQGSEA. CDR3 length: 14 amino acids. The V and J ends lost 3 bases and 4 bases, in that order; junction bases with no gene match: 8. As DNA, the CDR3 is TGCAGCGTTGACTACAGGGGTGGGGGAGAGACCCAGTACTTC. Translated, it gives CSVDYRGGGETQYF.

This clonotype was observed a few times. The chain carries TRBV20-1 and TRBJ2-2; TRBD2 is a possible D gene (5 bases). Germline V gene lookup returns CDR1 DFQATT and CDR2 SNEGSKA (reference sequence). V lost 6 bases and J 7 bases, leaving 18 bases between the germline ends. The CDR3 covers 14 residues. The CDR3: CSARRGLEVGELFF. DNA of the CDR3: TGCAGTGCCAGACGAGGACTGGAGGTCGGGGAGCTGTTTTTT.

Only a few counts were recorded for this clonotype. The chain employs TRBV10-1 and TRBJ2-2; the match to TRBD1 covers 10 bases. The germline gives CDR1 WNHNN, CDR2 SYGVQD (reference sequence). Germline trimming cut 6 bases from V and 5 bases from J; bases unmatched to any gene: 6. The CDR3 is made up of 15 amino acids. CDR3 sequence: CASSGWTGGTGELFF. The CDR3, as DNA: TGCGCCAGCAGCGGTTGGACAGGGGGAACCGGGGAGCTGTTTTTT.

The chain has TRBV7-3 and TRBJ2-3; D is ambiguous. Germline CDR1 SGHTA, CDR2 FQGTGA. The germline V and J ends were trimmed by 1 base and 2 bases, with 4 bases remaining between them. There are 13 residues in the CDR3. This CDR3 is CASSLNPTDTQYF. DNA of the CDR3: TGTGCCAGCAGCTTAAATCCCACAGATACGCAGTATTTT.

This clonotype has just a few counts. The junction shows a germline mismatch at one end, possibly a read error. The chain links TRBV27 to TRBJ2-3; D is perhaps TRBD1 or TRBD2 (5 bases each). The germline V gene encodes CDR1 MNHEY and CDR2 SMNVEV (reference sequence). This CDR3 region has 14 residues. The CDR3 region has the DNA TGTGCCAGCGGGGATAGGGACGGAACAGGTACGCAGTATTTT. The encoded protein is CASGDRDGTGTQYF.

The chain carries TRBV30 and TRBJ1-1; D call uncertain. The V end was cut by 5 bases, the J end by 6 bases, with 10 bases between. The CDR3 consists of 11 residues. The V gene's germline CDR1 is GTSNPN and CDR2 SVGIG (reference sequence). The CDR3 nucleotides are TGTGCCTGGGGACCGGGCGCTGAAGCTTTCTTT. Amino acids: CAWGPGAEAFF.

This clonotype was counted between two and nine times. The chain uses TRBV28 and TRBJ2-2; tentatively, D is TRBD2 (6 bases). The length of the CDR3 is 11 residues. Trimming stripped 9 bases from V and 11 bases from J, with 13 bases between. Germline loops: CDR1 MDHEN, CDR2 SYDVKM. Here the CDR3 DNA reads TGTGCCAGTCAGGGACTCGAAGAGCTGTTTTTT. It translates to CASQGLEELFF.

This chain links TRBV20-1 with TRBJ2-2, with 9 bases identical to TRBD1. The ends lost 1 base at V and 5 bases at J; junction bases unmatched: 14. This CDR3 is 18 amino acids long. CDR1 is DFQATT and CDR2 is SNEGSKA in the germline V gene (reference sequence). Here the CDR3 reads CSARGRRDRAIGTGELFF. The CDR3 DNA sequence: TGCAGTGCTAGAGGCCGAAGGGACAGGGCGATTGGGACCGGGGAGCTGTTTTTT.

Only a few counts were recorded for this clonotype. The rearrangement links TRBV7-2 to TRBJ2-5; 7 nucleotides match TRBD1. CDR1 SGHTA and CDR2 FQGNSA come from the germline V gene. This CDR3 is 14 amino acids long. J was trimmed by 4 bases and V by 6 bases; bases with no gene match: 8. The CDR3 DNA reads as TGTGCCAGCAGGAACAGGGGTGCGGGAGAGACCCAGTACTTC. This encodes CASRNRGAGETQYF. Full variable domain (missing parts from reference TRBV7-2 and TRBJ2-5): GAGVSQSPSNKVTEKGKDVELRCDPISGHTALYWYRQSLGQGLEFLIYFQGNSAPDKSGLPSDRFSAERTGGSVSTLTIQRTQQEDSAVYLCASRNRGAGETQYFGPGTRLLVL.

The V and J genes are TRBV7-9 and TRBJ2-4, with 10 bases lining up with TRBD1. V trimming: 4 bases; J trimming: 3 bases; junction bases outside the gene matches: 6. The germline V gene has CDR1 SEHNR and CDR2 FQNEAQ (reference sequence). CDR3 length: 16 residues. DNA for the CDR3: TGTGCCAGCAGCTCGTCCCGGGACAGGGGCAAAAACATTCAGTACTTC. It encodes CASSSSRDRGKNIQYF.

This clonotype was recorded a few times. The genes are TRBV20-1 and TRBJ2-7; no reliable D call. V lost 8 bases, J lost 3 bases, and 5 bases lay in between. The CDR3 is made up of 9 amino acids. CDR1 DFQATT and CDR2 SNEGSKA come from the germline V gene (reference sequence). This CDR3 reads CSWGYEQYF. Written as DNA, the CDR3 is TGCAGTTGGGGCTACGAGCAGTACTTC.

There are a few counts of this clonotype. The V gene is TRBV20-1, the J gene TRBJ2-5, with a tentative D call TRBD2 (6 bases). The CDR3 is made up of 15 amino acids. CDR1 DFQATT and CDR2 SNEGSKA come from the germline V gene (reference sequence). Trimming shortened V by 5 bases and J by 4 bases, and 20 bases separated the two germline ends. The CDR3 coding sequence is TGCAGTGCTTTGCGACTAGAAGCCCCGAGAGAGACCCAGTACTTC. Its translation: CSALRLEAPRETQYF.

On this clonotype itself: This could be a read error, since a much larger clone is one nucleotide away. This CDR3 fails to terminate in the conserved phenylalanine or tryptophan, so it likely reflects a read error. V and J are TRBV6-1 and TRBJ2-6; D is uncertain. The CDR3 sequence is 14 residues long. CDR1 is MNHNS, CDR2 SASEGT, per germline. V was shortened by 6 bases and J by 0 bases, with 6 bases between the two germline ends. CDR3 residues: CASSLSSGANVLTL. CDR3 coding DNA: TGTGCCAGCAGCCTCAGCTCTGGGGCCAACGTCCTGACTTTA.

The CDR3 reads CASSPFGENLAGELFF. CDR3 sequence (DNA): TGTGCCAGCAGCCCCTTTGGGGAGAACCTAGCCGGGGAGCTGTTTTTT. V usage is TRBV7-8 and J usage is TRBJ2-2; TRBD2 is a possible D gene (5 bases). The germline V gene encodes CDR1 SGHVS and CDR2 FQNEAQ. The V gene lost 5 bases and the J gene lost 6 bases, with 19 bases spanning the gap. The length of the CDR3 is 16 residues. Full variable domain (remainder filled in from reference TRBV7-8 and TRBJ2-2): GAGVSQSPRYKVAKRGQDVALRCDPISGHVSLFWYQQALGQGPEFLTYFQNEAQLDKSGLPSDRFFAERPEGSVSTLKIQRTQQEDSAVYLCASSPFGENLAGELFFGEGSRLTVL.

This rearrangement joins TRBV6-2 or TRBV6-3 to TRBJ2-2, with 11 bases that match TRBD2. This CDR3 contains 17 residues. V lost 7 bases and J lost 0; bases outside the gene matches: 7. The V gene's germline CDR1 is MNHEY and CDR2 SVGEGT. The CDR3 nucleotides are TGTGCCAGCAACTTACTAGCGGGGGCCCCGAACACCGGGGAGCTGTTTTTT. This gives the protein CASNLLAGAPNTGELFF.

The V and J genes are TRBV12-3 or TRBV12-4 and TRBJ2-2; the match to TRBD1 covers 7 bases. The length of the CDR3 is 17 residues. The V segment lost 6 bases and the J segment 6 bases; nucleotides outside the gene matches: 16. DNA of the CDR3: TGTGCCAGCAGACACCCCTGGGTTGGGCAGGGGGCCGGGGAGCTGTTTTTT. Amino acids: CASRHPWVGQGAGELFF.

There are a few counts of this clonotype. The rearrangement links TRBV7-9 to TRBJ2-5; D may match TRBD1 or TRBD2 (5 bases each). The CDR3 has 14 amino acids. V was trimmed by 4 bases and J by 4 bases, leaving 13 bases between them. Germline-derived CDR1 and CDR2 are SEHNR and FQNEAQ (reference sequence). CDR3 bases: TGTGCCAGCAGCTCCACGCACGGGGCAGAGACCCAGTACTTC. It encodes CASSSTHGAETQYF.

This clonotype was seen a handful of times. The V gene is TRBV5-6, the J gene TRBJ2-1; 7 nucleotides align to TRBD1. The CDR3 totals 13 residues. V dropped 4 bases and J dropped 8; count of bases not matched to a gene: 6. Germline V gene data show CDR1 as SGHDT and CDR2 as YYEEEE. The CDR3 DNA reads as TGTGCCAGCAGCCCTCGCAGGGGGTATGAGCAGTTCTTC. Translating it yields CASSPRRGYEQFF. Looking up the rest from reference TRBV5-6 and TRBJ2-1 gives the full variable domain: DAGVTQSPTHLIKTRGQQVTLRCSPKSGHDTVSWYQQALGQGPQFIFQYYEEEERQRGNFPDRFSGHQFPNYSSELNVNALLLGDSALYLCASSPRRGYEQFFGPGTRLTVL.